This T cell receptor beta chain is drawn from a study of blood T cell repertoires in COVID-19. At the level of the study: The United States, Italy and Spain provided the acute and convalescent COVID-19 samples. PBMCs, B-cell-depleted T cells, or T cells were the source of the cDNA or gDNA that made up the material.

This clone was recorded once. Original methodology: The assay estimated nucleated cells by amplifying reference gene primers. Produced via immunoSEQ multiplex PCR; TCRdb's table is partial and in-frame only. V, J and clone size are taken as reported in that table, and D and trimming were inferred from the DNA itself. The sample includes fewer than 200,000 clones, more than 75% of them seen just once. CDR3 length: 12 residues. Trimming cost V 0 bases and J 4 bases, with 3 bases left between them. Germline lookup yields CDR1 LGHNT and CDR2 FRNRAP. The sequencing sample was made of peripheral blood. The chain links TRBV12-5 to TRBJ2-5; D uncertain. The origin of this receptor is a woman between 50 and 59 years old with active or convalescent COVID-19. The chain's CDR3 is CASGLVLETQYF. The DNA of the CDR3 is TGTGCTAGTGGTTTGGTACTAGAGACCCAGTACTTC.